This T cell receptor beta chain was identified during a study of blood T cell repertoires in COVID-19. Study details: Collection of acute and convalescent COVID-19 samples took place in the United States, Italy and Spain. T cells, B-cell-depleted T cells, or PBMCs provided the cDNA or gDNA that served as material.

The germline V gene encodes CDR1 MNHEY and CDR2 SVGAGI. The CDR3 runs to 14 residues. J lost 4 bases, V lost 7 bases, and 4 bases had no gene match. Per the authors' pipeline: Reference gene primer amplification yielded estimated nucleated cell counts. Sequencing was performed with immunoSEQ multiplex PCR; in TCRdb, only in-frame clones are kept and a portion is missing. The V and J calls and the clone size are those of that table, but D and trimming were determined from the DNA. This table holds around 100,000 clones, 80% to 90% found once. The chain uses TRBV6-5 and TRBJ2-2, with 9 nucleotides matching TRBD1. Sequences were obtained from peripheral blood. The receptor comes from a man older than 75 with acute or convalescent COVID-19. The CDR3, as DNA: TGTGCCAGCAAGACGACAGGGGGCACCGGGGAGCTGTTTTTT. Translation: CASKTTGGTGELFF.